This TCR beta chain comes out of a study of post-analysis software for immune sequencing data. Across the study: The patients showed relapsing-remitting, secondary progressive and progressive-relapsing multiple sclerosis courses. Study-level results: Batch-mates among the samples co-clustered strongly by F measure. In patients, TRBV5-6, TRBV5-1 and TRBV20-1 belonged to five TRBV segments found more frequently than in controls. Significantly decreased normalized Chao1 diversity was recorded for multiple sclerosis patients relative to controls.

With regard to this clonotype: Its antigen is still unknown.

Included in the TCR beta cDNA libraries were unique molecular identifiers. Input populations of about 1 to 11 million T cells gave rise to approximately 500,000 cDNA molecules. A single record per CDR3 protein comes from TCRdb applying MiXCR to the PCR reads. This sample has roughly 580,000 distinct CDR3 sequences, with around 44% found just once. Germline V lookup: CDR1 SGHAT, CDR2 FQNNGV. V was cut by 1 base and J by 7 bases, with 20 bases left in between. The CDR3 consists of 16 residues. The chain is built from TRBV11-2 and TRBJ2-7; TRBD1 might be the D (11 bases). The TCR originated in a girl aged 5-17 years with multiple sclerosis. The specimen sequenced was blood. Here the CDR3 reads CASSLGTSGTGGEQYF. CDR3 DNA: TGTGCCAGCAGCTTAGGAACTAGCGGGACAGGGGGGGAGCAGTACTTC.